This T cell receptor (beta chain) was obtained from a study of tumor and adjacent non-tumor tissue in lung cancer. The CDR3 is made up of 12 amino acids. Germline V gene sequence: CDR1 SQVTM, CDR2 ANQGSEA. RNA was extracted from bulk tissue without any cell sorting. Distant lung tissue was collected more than 3 cm away from the tumor edge. TCRbeta libraries were built with three rounds of nested PCR, modified from ARM-PCR. Via MiXCR, TCRdb re-called the multiplex PCR reads, giving one row per CDR3 protein. The table includes roughly 120,000 distinct CDR3 sequences, about 64% detected once. The table lists this clonotype with many counts. The antigen is undetermined. Study observations and caveats: Normal lung showed higher cumulative top 100 clone frequency than tumor.

Material: distant non-tumor lung tissue. The chain combines TRBV29-1 with TRBJ2-1; 11 bases are shared with TRBD1. The source is a man aged 55 to 70 with non-small cell lung cancer. This chain's CDR3 is CSGQGAGNEQFF. DNA for the CDR3: TGCAGTGGACAGGGGGCTGGTAATGAGCAGTTCTTC.